This entry describes one TCR beta chain. The data were taken from a study of blood T cell repertoires in COVID-19. The data were produced by immunoSEQ multiplex PCR, yet TCRdb's version contains in-frame clones alone and is incomplete. The sample includes approximately 200,000 clones, around 89% seen only once; the top ten take about 4.1%. Sequences were obtained from peripheral blood. The source of this sequence is a woman between 25 and 40 years old with acute or convalescent COVID-19.

The DNA for the CDR3 is TGTGCCAGCAGCTTAGGGCGGGTCTCTGGGGCCAACGTCCTGACTTTC. Translating it yields CASSLGRVSGANVLTF. This chain joins TRBV11-3 and TRBJ2-6, with D perhaps TRBD2 (5 bases). Germline values: CDR1 SGHNT, CDR2 YENEEA. V lost 1 base, J lost 0 bases, and 7 bases lay in between. The CDR3 length is 16 residues.